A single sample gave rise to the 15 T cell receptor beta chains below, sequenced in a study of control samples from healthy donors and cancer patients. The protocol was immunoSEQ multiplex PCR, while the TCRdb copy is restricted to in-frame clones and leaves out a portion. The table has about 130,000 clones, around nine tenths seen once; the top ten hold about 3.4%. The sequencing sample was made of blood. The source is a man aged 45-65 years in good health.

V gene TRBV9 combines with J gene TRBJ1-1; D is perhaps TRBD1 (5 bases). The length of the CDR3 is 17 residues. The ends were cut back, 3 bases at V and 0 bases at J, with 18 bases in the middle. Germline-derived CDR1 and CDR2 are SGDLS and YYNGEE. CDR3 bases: TGTGCCAGCAGCGCCGGGGGTCGGGGATCGATGAACACTGAAGCTTTCTTT. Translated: CASSAGGRGSMNTEAFF.

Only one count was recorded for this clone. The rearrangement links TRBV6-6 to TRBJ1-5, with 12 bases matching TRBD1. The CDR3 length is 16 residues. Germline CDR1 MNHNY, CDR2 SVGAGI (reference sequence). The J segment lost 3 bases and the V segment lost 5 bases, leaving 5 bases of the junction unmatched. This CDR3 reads CASSGTGGLNNQPQHF. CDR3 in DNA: TGTGCCAGCAGTGGGACAGGGGGCCTGAACAATCAGCCCCAGCATTTT.

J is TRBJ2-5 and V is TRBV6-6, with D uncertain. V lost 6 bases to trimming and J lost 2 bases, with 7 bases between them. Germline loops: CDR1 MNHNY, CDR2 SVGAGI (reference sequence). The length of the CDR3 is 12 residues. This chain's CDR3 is CASSLGQETQYF. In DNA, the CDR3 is TGTGCCAGCAGCTTAGGGCAAGAGACCCAGTACTTC.

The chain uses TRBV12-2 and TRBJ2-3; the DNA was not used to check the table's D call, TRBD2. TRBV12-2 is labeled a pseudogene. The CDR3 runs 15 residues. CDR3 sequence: CASRWGLPIPDTQYF. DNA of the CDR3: TGTGCAAGTCGCTGGGGACTCCCTATCCCAGATACGCAGTATTTT.

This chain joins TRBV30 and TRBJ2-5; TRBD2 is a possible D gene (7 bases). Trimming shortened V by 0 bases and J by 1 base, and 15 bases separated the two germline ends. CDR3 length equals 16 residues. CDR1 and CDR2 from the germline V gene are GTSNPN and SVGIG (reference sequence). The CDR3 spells CAWSVLAGAGQETQYF. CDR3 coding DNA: TGTGCCTGGAGTGTATTGGCGGGGGCAGGCCAAGAGACCCAGTACTTC.

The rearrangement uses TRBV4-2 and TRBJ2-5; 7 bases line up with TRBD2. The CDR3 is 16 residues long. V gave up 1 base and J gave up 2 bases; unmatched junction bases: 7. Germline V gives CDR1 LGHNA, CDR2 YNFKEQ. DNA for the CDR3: TGTGCCAGCAGCCAAGCGGTGGCGGGGGATCAAGAGACCCAGTACTTC. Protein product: CASSQAVAGDQETQYF.

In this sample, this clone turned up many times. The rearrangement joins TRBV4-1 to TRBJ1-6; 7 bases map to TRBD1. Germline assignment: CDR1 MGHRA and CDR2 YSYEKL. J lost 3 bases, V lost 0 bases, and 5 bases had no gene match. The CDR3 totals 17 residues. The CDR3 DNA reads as TGCGCCAGCAGCCAAGACATGGACAGGCTCTATAATTCACCCCTCCACTTT. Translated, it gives CASSQDMDRLYNSPLHF.

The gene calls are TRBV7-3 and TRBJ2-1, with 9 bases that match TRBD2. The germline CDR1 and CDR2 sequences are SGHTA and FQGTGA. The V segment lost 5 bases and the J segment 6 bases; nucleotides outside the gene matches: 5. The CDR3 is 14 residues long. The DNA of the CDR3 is TGTGCCAGCAGCCTGAGCGGGGGGCCCAATGAGCAGTTCTTC. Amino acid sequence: CASSLSGGPNEQFF.

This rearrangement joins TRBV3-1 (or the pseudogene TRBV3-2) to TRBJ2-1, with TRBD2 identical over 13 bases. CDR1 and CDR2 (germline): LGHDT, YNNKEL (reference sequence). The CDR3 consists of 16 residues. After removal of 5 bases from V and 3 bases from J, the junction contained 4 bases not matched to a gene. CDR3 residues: CASSRTSGGVYNEQFF. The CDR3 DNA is TGTGCCAGCAGCAGAACTAGCGGGGGGGTCTACAATGAGCAGTTCTTC.

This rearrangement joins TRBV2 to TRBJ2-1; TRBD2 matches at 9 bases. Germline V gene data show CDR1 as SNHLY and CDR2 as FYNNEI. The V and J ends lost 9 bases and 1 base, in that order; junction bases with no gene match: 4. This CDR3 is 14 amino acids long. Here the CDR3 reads CARRLAGSYNEQFF. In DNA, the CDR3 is TGTGCCAGACGTCTAGCGGGGTCCTACAATGAGCAGTTCTTC.

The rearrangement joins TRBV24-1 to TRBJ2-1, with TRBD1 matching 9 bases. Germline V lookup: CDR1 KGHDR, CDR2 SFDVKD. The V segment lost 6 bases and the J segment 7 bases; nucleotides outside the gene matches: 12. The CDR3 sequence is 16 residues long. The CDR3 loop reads CATSYSGTGLGNEQFF. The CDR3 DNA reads TGTGCCACCAGTTACTCCGGGACAGGGTTGGGAAATGAGCAGTTCTTC.

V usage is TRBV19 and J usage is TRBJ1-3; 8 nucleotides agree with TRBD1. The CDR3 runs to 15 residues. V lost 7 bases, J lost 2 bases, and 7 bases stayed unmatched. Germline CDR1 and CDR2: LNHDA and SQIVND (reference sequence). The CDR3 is CASTTGTGAGNTIYF. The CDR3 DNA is TGTGCCAGTACCACCGGGACAGGCGCTGGAAACACCATATATTTT.

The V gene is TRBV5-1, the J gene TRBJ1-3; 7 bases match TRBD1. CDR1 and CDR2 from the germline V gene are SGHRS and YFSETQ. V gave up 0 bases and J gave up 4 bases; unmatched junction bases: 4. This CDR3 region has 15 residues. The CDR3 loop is CASSLDPGGGNTIYF. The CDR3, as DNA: TGCGCCAGCAGCTTGGATCCAGGGGGAGGAAACACCATATATTTT.

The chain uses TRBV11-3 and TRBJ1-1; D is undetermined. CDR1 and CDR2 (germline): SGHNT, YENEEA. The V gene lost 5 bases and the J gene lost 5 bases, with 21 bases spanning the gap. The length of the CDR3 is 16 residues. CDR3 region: CASSPRSKLLGTEAFF. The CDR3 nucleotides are TGTGCCAGCAGCCCCCGGTCAAAATTATTGGGAACTGAAGCTTTCTTT.

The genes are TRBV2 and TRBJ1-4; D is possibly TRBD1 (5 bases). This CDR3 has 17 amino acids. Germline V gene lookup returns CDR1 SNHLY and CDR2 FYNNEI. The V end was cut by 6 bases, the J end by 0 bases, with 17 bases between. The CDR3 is CASSETSDSTTNEKLFF. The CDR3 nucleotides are TGTGCCAGCAGCGAAACCTCAGACAGTACAACTAATGAAAAACTGTTTTTT.